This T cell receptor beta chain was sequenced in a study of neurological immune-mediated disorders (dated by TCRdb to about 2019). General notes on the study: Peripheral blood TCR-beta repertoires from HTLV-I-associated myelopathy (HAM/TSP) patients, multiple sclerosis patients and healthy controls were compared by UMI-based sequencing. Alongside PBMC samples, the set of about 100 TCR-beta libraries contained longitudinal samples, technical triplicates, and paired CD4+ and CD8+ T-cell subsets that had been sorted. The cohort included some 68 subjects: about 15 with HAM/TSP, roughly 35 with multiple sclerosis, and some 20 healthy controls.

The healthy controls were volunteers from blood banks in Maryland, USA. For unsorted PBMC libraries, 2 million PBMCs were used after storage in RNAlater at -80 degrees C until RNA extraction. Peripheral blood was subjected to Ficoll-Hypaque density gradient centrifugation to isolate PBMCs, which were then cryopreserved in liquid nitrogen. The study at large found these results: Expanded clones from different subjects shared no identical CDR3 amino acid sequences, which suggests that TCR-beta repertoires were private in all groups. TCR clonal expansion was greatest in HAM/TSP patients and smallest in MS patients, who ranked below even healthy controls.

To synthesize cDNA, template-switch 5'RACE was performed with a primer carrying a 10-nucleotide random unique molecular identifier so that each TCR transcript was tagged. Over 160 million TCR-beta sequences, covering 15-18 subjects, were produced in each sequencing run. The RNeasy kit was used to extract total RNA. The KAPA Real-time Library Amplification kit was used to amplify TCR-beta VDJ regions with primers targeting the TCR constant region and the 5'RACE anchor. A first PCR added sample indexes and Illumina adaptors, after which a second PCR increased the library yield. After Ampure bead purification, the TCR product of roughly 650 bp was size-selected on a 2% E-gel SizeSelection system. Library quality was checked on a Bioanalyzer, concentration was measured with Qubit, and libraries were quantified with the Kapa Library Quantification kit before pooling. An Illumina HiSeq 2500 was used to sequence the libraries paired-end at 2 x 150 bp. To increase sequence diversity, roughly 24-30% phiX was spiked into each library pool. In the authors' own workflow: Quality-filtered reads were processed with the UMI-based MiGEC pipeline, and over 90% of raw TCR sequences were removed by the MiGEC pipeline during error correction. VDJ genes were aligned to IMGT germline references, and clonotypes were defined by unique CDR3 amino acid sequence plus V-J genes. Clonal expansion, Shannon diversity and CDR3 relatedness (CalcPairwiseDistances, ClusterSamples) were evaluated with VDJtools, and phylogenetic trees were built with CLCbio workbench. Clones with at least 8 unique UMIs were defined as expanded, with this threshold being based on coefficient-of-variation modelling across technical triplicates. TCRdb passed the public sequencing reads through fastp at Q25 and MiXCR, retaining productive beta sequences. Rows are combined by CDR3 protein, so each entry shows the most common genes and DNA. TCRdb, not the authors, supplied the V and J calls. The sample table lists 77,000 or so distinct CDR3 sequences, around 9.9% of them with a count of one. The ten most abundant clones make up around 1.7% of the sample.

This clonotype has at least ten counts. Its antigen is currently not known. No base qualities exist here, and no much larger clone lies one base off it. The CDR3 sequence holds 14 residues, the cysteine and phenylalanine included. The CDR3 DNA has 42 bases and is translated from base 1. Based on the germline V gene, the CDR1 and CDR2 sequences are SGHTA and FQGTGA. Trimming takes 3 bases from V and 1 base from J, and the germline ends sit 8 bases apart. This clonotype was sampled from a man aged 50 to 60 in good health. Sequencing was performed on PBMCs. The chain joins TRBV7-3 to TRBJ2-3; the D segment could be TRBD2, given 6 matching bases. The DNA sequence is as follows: TGTGCCAGCAGCTTCACGGGGGGCACAGATACGCAGTATTTT. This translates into CASSFTGGTDTQYF.